Listed below are T cell receptor beta chains from one sample, sequenced in a study of shared T cell receptors in the human thymus. The assay was immunoSEQ multiplex PCR, and TCRdb's table has in-frame clones only and misses some. This sample yields 600,000 to 900,000 clones, of which roughly 88% are seen a single time; 0.0095% to 0.013% belongs to the top ten. The data also belong to a second study, concerning human thymus T cells.

Material: thymocytes. Every receptor here comes from a girl under two years old with a congenital heart defect. CDR3s include the opening cysteine and the closing phenylalanine or tryptophan. D genes are given only for firm matches. The size of a clone is reported for some rows only, either as once, few or many, or as a class for expanded clones.

cdr3_aa cdr3_nt d_call v_call clone_size j_call
CASSLLLQDPAPDSNQPQHF TGTGCCAGCAGTTTACTATTACAGGATCCTGCCCCGGATAGCAATCAGCCCCAGCATTTT NA TRBV28 NA TRBJ1-5
CASTGRGEETQYF TGTGCCAGCACCGGCCGGGGGGAAGAGACCCAGTACTTC TRBD2 TRBV25-1 NA TRBJ2-5
CASSLSQGDCSAEAFF TGTGCCAGCAGTTTAAGTCAGGGGGACTGTTCTGCTGAAGCTTTCTTT TRBD1 TRBV28 NA TRBJ1-1
CAWRGDYEQYF TGTGCCTGGAGAGGAGACTACGAGCAGTACTTC NA TRBV30 NA TRBJ2-7
CASGVRGKYGTNEKLFF TGTGCCAGCGGGGTCCGGGGGAAGTACGGAACTAATGAAAAACTGTTTTTT NA TRBV9 NA TRBJ1-4
CASSETQGNQPQHF TGTGCCAGCAGTGAAACACAGGGAAATCAGCCCCAGCATTTT NA TRBV6-4 once TRBJ1-5
CASSLVVAGGPFQETQYF TGTGCCAGCAGCTTAGTGGTAGCGGGGGGCCCATTCCAAGAGACCCAGTACTTC TRBD2 TRBV7-2 NA TRBJ2-5
CASSDNDSYGYTF TGTGCCAGCAGTGACAACGACAGCTATGGCTACACCTTC NA TRBV6-1 NA TRBJ1-2
CASGLGGNTEAFF TGTGCTAGTGGTTTAGGGGGGAACACTGAAGCTTTCTTT NA TRBV12-5 NA TRBJ1-1
CASSPGVGRNLNQPQHF TGTGCCAGCAGTCCGGGGGTTGGCAGGAACCTTAATCAGCCCCAGCATTTT NA TRBV28 few TRBJ1-5
CSVVGRGYEQYF TGCAGCGTTGTGGGCAGGGGCTACGAGCAGTACTTC NA TRBV29-1 once TRBJ2-7
CASGLVLRVGGGREYGYTF TGTGCTAGTGGTTTGGTACTTCGGGTGGGGGGGGGACGCGAGTATGGCTACACCTTC NA TRBV12-5 NA TRBJ1-2
CASSPGWDTEAFF TGTGCCAGCAGTCCGGGATGGGACACTGAAGCTTTCTTT NA TRBV27 NA TRBJ1-1
CASSSWDRDSIVSGNTIYF TGTGCCAGCAGTTCATGGGACAGGGACTCGATCGTTTCTGGAAACACCATATATTTT TRBD1 TRBV27 NA TRBJ1-3
CASSSRSGTPRSYNEQFF TGTGCCAGCAGCTCCAGATCGGGGACTCCGAGGTCCTACAATGAGCAGTTCTTC NA TRBV7-2 once TRBJ2-1
CASSLADRLDEQYF TGTGCCAGCAGCTTAGCCGACAGGCTCGACGAGCAGTACTTC NA TRBV7-9 NA TRBJ2-7
CASSPRGQYYEQYF TGTGCCAGCAGCCCACGTGGACAGTACTACGAGCAGTACTTC NA TRBV7-9 NA TRBJ2-7
CAIHAGGLPYEQYF TGTGCCATCCACGCGGGGGGCCTACCCTACGAGCAGTACTTC TRBD2 TRBV10-3 few TRBJ2-7
CASSLATAGASGNTIYF TGTGCCAGCAGCTTAGCCACCGCAGGGGCGTCTGGAAACACCATATATTTT NA TRBV7-6 NA TRBJ1-3
CASSPPTLAGGTYEQYF TGTGCCAGCTCACCACCGACACTAGCGGGGGGGACCTACGAGCAGTACTTC TRBD2 TRBV18 NA TRBJ2-7
CASSNRDRASDTQYF TGTGCCAGCAGTAATCGGGACAGGGCGTCAGATACGCAGTATTTT TRBD1 TRBV28 NA TRBJ2-3
CSARGLGDRYF TGCAGTGCTAGGGGTCTAGGGGATCGGTACTTC NA TRBV20-1 once TRBJ2-7
CASSFGVRGSPLHF TGCGCCAGCAGCTTCGGGGTGCGAGGATCACCCCTCCACTTT NA TRBV5-1 NA TRBJ1-6
CASSLDSTNGYTF TGTGCCAGCAGCCTGGACAGTACGAATGGCTACACCTTC NA TRBV5-6 NA TRBJ1-2
CASSSTPGQGASTSYEQYF TGTGCCAGCAGTTCTACCCCGGGACAGGGGGCTAGTACCTCCTACGAGCAGTACTTC TRBD1 TRBV28 NA TRBJ2-7
CASSPRGPAGVYEQYF TGTGCCAGCAGCCCCCGGGGGCCAGCGGGGGTCTACGAGCAGTACTTC TRBD2 TRBV9 NA TRBJ2-7
CASSIREHNTEAFF TGTGCCAGTAGTATTAGGGAGCATAACACTGAAGCTTTCTTT NA TRBV19 NA TRBJ1-1
CASSLRRAEGSTDTQYF TGTGCCAGCAGCTTAAGGAGGGCCGAGGGTAGCACAGATACGCAGTATTTT NA TRBV7-3 NA TRBJ2-3
CSVEGHHLFF TGCAGCGTTGAGGGACACCACCTGTTTTTT NA TRBV29-1 NA TRBJ1-4
CASSYSYSGGAHEQYF TGTGCCAGCAGCTACAGTTATAGCGGGGGGGCCCACGAGCAGTACTTC TRBD2 TRBV5-4 once TRBJ2-7
CASSFEGAETQYF TGTGCCAGCAGTTTCGAGGGAGCAGAGACCCAGTACTTC NA TRBV28 NA TRBJ2-5
CASSLEPDRRYGYTF TGTGCCAGCAGCTTAGAACCAGACAGGAGGTATGGCTACACCTTC NA TRBV7-9 NA TRBJ1-2
CASSRQHTEAFF TGTGCCAGTAGTCGACAGCACACTGAAGCTTTCTTT NA TRBV19 NA TRBJ1-1
CASSQDRYSGNTIYF TGCGCCAGCAGCCAAGATCGGTACTCTGGAAACACCATATATTTT NA TRBV4-3 NA TRBJ1-3
CASSEARDYEQYF TGTGCCAGCAGTGAAGCCAGGGACTACGAGCAGTACTTC NA TRBV2 NA TRBJ2-7
CASSPGERGGSYNEQFF TGTGCCAGTAGTCCTGGGGAGCGGGGGGGCTCCTACAATGAGCAGTTCTTC TRBD2 TRBV19 few TRBJ2-1
CASSLPLRGGLGGGRTNTEAFF TGTGCCAGCAGTTTACCCCTCCGGGGAGGGTTAGGAGGGGGACGGACGAACACTGAAGCTTTCTTT NA TRBV28 few TRBJ1-1
CASTRTDRVHEQYF TGTGCCAGCACTAGGACGGACAGGGTTCACGAGCAGTACTTC TRBD1 TRBV9 NA TRBJ2-7
CASSQVAGVNTEAFF TGTGCCAGCAGCCAAGTAGCAGGGGTGAACACTGAAGCTTTCTTT NA TRBV14 NA TRBJ1-1